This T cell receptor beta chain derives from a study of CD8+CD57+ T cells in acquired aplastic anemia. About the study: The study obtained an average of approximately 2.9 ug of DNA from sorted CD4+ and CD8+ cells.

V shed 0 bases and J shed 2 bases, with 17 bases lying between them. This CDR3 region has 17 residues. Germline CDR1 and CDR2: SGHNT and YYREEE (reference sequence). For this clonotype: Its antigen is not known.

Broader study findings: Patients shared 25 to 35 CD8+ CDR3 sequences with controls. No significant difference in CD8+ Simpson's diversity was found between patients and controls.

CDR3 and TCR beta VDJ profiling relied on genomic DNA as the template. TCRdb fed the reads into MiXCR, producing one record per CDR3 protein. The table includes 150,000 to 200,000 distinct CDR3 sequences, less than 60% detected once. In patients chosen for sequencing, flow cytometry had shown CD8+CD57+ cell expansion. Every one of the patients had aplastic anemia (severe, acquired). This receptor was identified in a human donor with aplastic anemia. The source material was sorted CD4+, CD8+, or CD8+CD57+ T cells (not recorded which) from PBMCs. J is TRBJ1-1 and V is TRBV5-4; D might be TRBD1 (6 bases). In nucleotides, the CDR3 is TGTGCCAGCAGCTTGGGCCCCTCCGGGACAAGAAACACTGAAGCTTTCTTT. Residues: CASSLGPSGTRNTEAFF.